These 20 T cell receptor beta chains originate from one sample sequenced in a study of blood T cells in healthy people across ages. Combining a sample-barcoded 5' primer with a J-beta primer mix, a second PCR ran for about 6 to 11 cycles. A single record per CDR3 protein comes from TCRdb applying MiXCR to the 5' RACE reads. Altogether 730,000 or so distinct CDR3 sequences are present, around 40% being singletons, with the ten largest covering 20% to 25%. Sequencing was performed on blood. These receptors were obtained from a woman aged 55-70 years in good health.

This chain joins TRBV24-1 and TRBJ2-3; 9 bases fit TRBD2. CDR3 length: 16 amino acids. Losses at the gene ends were 5 bases for V and 3 bases for J; bases not matched to a gene: 8. Germline V gives CDR1 KGHDR, CDR2 SFDVKD. CDR3 coding DNA: TGTGCCACCAGTGGTTCAGCGGGGGGCGGAACAGATACGCAGTATTTT. Protein sequence: CATSGSAGGGTDTQYF.

This clonotype appeared many times. CDR3 sequence (DNA): TGCAGCGAAGGAGGTTCGTCCACAGATACGCAGTATTTT. Amino acids: CSEGGSSTDTQYF. This chain joins TRBV29-1 and TRBJ2-3, with TRBD2 as a possible D gene (5 bases). The germline V gene has CDR1 SQVTM and CDR2 ANQGSEA. The CDR3 loop spans 13 amino acids. V was cut by 7 bases and J by 2 bases, with 13 bases left in between.

The rearrangement joins TRBV29-1 to TRBJ2-2; perhaps TRBD2 as D (5 bases). The germline CDR1 and CDR2 sequences are SQVTM and ANQGSEA. Trimming stripped 4 bases from V and 3 bases from J, with 6 bases between. This CDR3 region has 12 residues. The CDR3 reads CSVGGYTGELFF. CDR3 DNA: TGCAGCGTTGGAGGGTACACCGGGGAGCTGTTTTTT.

The V and J genes are TRBV27 and TRBJ1-2; D unclear. CDR1 is MNHEY and CDR2 is SMNVEV in the germline V gene (reference sequence). Trimming pared 5 bases from V and 5 bases from J, leaving 12 bases between. This CDR3 has 13 amino acids. CDR3 in DNA: TGTGCCAGCAGTCTTGCCGACGGGTATGGCTACACCTTC. This translates into CASSLADGYGYTF.

In DNA form, the CDR3 reads TGCAGTGCAGAGGGCCCTGCGCCCGGGGAGCTGTTTTTT. This codes for CSAEGPAPGELFF. The chain links TRBV20-1 to TRBJ2-2, with D possibly being TRBD2 (5 bases). The CDR3 covers 13 residues. The V and J ends lost 6 bases and 6 bases respectively, with 14 bases between them. Germline V gene sequence: CDR1 DFQATT, CDR2 SNEGSKA (reference sequence).

Many counts were recorded for this clonotype. The CDR3 sequence is CASSPDSRTYEQYF. DNA for the CDR3: TGTGCCAGCTCACCGGACTCCCGTACCTACGAGCAGTACTTC. V and J are TRBV18 and TRBJ2-7; D possibly corresponds to TRBD2 (5 bases). The V end was cut by 3 bases, the J end by 2 bases, with 11 bases between. The CDR3 runs to 14 residues. CDR1 and CDR2 from the germline V gene are KGHSH and LQKENI.

There are a few counts of this clonotype. The V and J genes are TRBV10-3 and TRBJ1-1; D not resolved. The CDR3 sequence is 13 residues long. From germline, CDR1 is ENHRY and CDR2 SYGVKD. The V and J ends lost 0 bases and 5 bases respectively, with 7 bases between them. The CDR3 DNA is TGTGCCATCAGTGAGTCAGGGATGACTGAAGCTTTCTTT. As protein: CAISESGMTEAFF.

The chain combines TRBV6-2 or TRBV6-3 with TRBJ2-3; D is ambiguous. The V gene's germline CDR1 is MNHEY and CDR2 SVGEGT. V was trimmed by 4 bases and J by 3 bases, leaving 11 bases between them. CDR3 length equals 14 residues. DNA of the CDR3: TGTGCCAGCAGTTCGGACCGAATGACAGATACGCAGTATTTT. Protein: CASSSDRMTDTQYF.

The chain recombines TRBV20-1 with TRBJ2-4; 9 bases agree with TRBD1. Judging by the DNA end, TRBJ2-7 fits better; the J call may be wrong. Germline values: CDR1 DFQATT, CDR2 SNEGSKA (reference sequence). The CDR3 extends over 14 amino acids. The CDR3 sequence is CSALRTGVSYEQYF. As DNA, the CDR3 is TGCAGTGCTTTACGGACAGGGGTCAGCTACGAGCAGTACTTC.

The chain uses TRBV20-1 and TRBJ1-1, with TRBD1 identical over 8 bases. The CDR3 is 15 amino acids. Trimming took 0 bases from V and 5 from J; bases not matched to a gene: 8. CDR1 and CDR2 from the germline V gene are DFQATT and SNEGSKA (reference sequence). The CDR3 DNA is TGCAGTGCTAGAGATAATAGACAGGGGCAGACTGAAGCTTTCTTT. It is translated as CSARDNRQGQTEAFF.

The table lists this clonotype with a few counts. The chain employs TRBV3-1 and TRBJ1-2; 8 bases agree with TRBD1. V lost 0 bases, J lost 8 bases, and 5 bases stayed unmatched. CDR3 length equals 14 residues. Germline CDR1 and CDR2: LGHDT and YNNKEL (reference sequence). CDR3: CASSQDRGRGGYTF. DNA for the CDR3: TGTGCCAGCAGCCAAGACAGGGGGCGCGGCGGCTACACCTTC.

CDR3 nucleotide sequence: TGTGCCAGCAGTACCCCGGGACCGAACACTGAAGCTTTCTTT. Protein sequence: CASSTPGPNTEAFF. V usage is TRBV6-2 or TRBV6-3 and J usage is TRBJ1-1, with a tentative D call TRBD1 (5 bases). This CDR3 contains 14 residues. Trimming cost V 5 bases and J 1 base, with 11 bases left between them. Germline lookup yields CDR1 MNHEY and CDR2 SVGEGT.

There are a few counts of this clonotype. This sequence joins TRBV7-2 and TRBJ2-3; 7 bases are a match to TRBD2. The CDR3 loop spans 15 amino acids. Germline CDR1 SGHTA, CDR2 FQGNSA. The V and J ends lost 4 bases and 1 base, in that order; junction bases with no gene match: 5. The CDR3 sequence is CASSWASGGTDTQYF. CDR3 in DNA: TGTGCCAGCAGCTGGGCCAGCGGGGGCACAGATACGCAGTATTTT. Full variable domain (outside the CDR3, taken from reference TRBV7-2 and TRBJ2-3): GAGVSQSPSNKVTEKGKDVELRCDPISGHTALYWYRQSLGQGLEFLIYFQGNSAPDKSGLPSDRFSAERTGGSVSTLTIQRTQQEDSAVYLCASSWASGGTDTQYFGPGTRLTVL.

This sequence joins TRBV20-1 and TRBJ2-1; 14 nucleotides line up with TRBD2. The CDR3 spans 16 residues. Germline V gene lookup returns CDR1 DFQATT and CDR2 SNEGSKA (reference sequence). Trimming removed 2 bases from V and 7 bases from J; junction bases left unmatched: 7. CDR3 bases: TGCAGTGCTAGATCGGGACTAGCGGGAGATTTGAATGAGCAGTTCTTC. As protein: CSARSGLAGDLNEQFF.

This chain connects TRBV3-1 to TRBJ2-7, with 7 bases matching TRBD1. Germline loops: CDR1 LGHDT, CDR2 YNNKEL (reference sequence). V gave up 0 bases and J gave up 9 bases; unmatched junction bases: 2. This CDR3 is 12 amino acids long. DNA of the CDR3: TGTGCCAGCAGCCAAGAATCAGGGGGGCAGTACTTC. Amino acid sequence: CASSQESGGQYF.

The chain recombines TRBV20-1 with TRBJ1-2, with 10 bases matching TRBD1. Germline lookup yields CDR1 DFQATT and CDR2 SNEGSKA (reference sequence). The length of the CDR3 is 14 residues. Trimming removed 3 bases from V and 4 bases from J; junction bases left unmatched: 5. CDR3 DNA sequence: TGCAGTGCTAGCCGGGACAGGGGTGGCTATGGCTACACCTTC. Translation gives CSASRDRGGYGYTF.

This sequence joins TRBV19 and TRBJ2-3, with 9 bases identical to TRBD1. Germline loops: CDR1 LNHDA, CDR2 SQIVND (reference sequence). Losses at the gene ends were 5 bases for V and 3 bases for J; bases not matched to a gene: 9. This CDR3 has 16 residues. CDR3 in DNA: TGTGCCAGTAGTTCCTGGGACAGGGCCCCGACAGATACGCAGTATTTT. This sequence encodes CASSSWDRAPTDTQYF.

This chain joins TRBV6-2 or TRBV6-3 and TRBJ1-5; D possibly corresponds to TRBD1 (6 bases). CDR3 length equals 16 residues. In germline, CDR1 is MNHEY, CDR2 SVGEGT. Between the trimmed V and J ends, which lost 6 bases and 0 bases, there was a span of 15 bases. The CDR3 here is CASSRGTSYSNQPQHF. In nucleotides, the CDR3 is TGTGCCAGCAGCCGCGGGACAAGTTATAGCAATCAGCCCCAGCATTTT.

The CDR3 DNA reads as TGTGCCAGCATCTTGGCCTACAATGAGCAGTTCTTC. Protein sequence: CASILAYNEQFF. J is TRBJ2-1 and V is TRBV3-1; D unclear. This CDR3 spans 12 amino acids. The V gene's germline CDR1 is LGHDT and CDR2 YNNKEL (reference sequence). Trimming took off 7 bases at V and 2 bases at J, with 6 bases between the two ends.

This clonotype was picked up a small number of times. This chain uses TRBV11-2 with TRBJ2-5; perhaps D is TRBD1 or TRBD2 (5 bases each). Trimming took off 1 base at V and 3 bases at J, with 12 bases between the two ends. Germline V lookup: CDR1 SGHAT, CDR2 FQNNGV. The CDR3 covers 15 residues. The CDR3 nucleotides read TGTGCCAGCAGCTTAGCGGGATGGGGGAAAGAGACCCAGTACTTC. Its translation: CASSLAGWGKETQYF.